Described below is a single TCR beta chain sequence and its context. Per the germline V gene, CDR1 is MNHEY and CDR2 is SVGAGI. The V segment lost 3 bases and the J segment 6 bases; nucleotides outside the gene matches: 14. The CDR3 length is 17 residues. TCRdb re-called clones via MiXCR from the PCR reads. In the table there are 39,000 or so clones, approximately 44% of which are singletons. The data belong to a study of metastatic and nonmetastatic thyroid tumors. None of the patients had undergone any treatment ahead of thyroid surgery. The sequence was collected from a male donor with papillary thyroid cancer or a benign thyroid nodule (not recorded which). Some clones in this sample may be carry-over from other donors' samples. The sequenced sample consisted of tumor tissue. The chain recombines TRBV6-5 with TRBJ1-2, with 9 bases aligning to TRBD1. The CDR3 loop reads CASSYTETGGLTNGYTF. The CDR3 nucleotides read TGTGCCAGCAGTTATACCGAGACAGGGGGACTCACGAATGGCTACACCTTC.